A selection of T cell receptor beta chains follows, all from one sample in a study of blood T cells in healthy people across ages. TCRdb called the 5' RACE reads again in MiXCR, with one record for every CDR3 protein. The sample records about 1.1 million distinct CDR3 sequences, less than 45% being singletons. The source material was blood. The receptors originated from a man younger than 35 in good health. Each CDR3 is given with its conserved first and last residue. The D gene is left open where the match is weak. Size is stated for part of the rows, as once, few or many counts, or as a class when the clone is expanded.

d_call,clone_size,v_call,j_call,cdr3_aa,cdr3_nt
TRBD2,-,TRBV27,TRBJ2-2,CAGRLAGGPDTGELFF,TGTGCCGGGAGACTAGCGGGGGGGCCCGATACCGGGGAGCTGTTTTTT
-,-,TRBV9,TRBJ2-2,CASSVGVGLSINTGELFF,TGTGCCAGCAGCGTAGGGGTGGGACTCTCCATTAACACCGGGGAGCTGTTTTTT
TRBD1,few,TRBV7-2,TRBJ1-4,CASSPRTGTSVNEKLFF,TGTGCCAGCAGCCCTCGGACAGGGACCTCCGTTAATGAAAAACTGTTTTTT
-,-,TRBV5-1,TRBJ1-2,CASGVAQGNYGYTF,TGCGCCAGCGGCGTAGCGCAGGGGAACTATGGCTACACCTTC
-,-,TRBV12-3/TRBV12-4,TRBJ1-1,CASSFGDYGTEAFF,TGTGCCAGCAGTTTCGGGGACTACGGCACTGAAGCTTTCTTT
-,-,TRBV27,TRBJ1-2,CASSSPQGGTPGYTF,TGTGCCAGCAGTTCCCCTCAGGGAGGGACGCCTGGCTACACCTTC
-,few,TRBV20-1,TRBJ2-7,CSARGALVEQYF,TGCAGTGCTAGAGGGGCCCTGGTCGAGCAGTACTTC
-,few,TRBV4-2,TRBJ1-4,CASSQAREKLFF,TGTGCCAGCAGCCAAGCTCGGGAAAAACTGTTTTTT
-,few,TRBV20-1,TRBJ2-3,CSAPSGTGSTDTQYF,TGCAGTGCTCCCTCGGGGACTGGAAGCACAGATACGCAGTATTTT
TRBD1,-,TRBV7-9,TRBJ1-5,CASSLSGGRTNQPQHF,TGTGCCAGCAGCTTATCAGGGGGTCGGACAAATCAGCCCCAGCATTTT
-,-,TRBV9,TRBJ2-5,CASSVDSAAQETQYF,TGTGCCAGCAGCGTAGACTCAGCGGCGCAAGAGACCCAGTACTTC
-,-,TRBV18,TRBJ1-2,CASPTAGIGYGYTF,TGTGCCAGCCCTACTGCAGGGATCGGCTATGGCTACACCTTC
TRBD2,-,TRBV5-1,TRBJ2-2,CASSLGAGVNTGELFF,TGCGCCAGCAGCTTGGGAGCGGGGGTGAACACCGGGGAGCTGTTTTTT
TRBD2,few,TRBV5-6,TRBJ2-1,CASSDGTSGRNEQFF,TGTGCCAGCAGCGACGGGACTAGCGGACGCAATGAGCAGTTCTTC
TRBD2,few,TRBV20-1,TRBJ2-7,CSAYSPRGGLDYEQYF,TGCAGTGCCTATTCACCGCGGGGGGGCCTAGACTACGAGCAGTACTTC
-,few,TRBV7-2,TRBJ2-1,CASRLGGGPYNEQFF,TGTGCCAGCCGGCTAGGGGGAGGCCCCTACAATGAGCAGTTCTTC
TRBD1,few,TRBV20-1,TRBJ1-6,CSASARGTVGNSPLHF,TGCAGTGCTAGTGCCAGGGGGACCGTTGGGAATTCACCCCTCCACTTT
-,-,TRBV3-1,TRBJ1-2,CASSQDINYTF,TGTGCCAGCAGCCAAGATATAAACTACACCTTC
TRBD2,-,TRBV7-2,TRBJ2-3,CAGSLRSGGPSVDTQYF,TGTGCCGGCAGCTTACGTAGCGGGGGCCCCTCTGTCGATACGCAGTATTTT
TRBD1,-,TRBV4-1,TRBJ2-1,CASSQDKRGTGDYNEQFF,TGCGCCAGCAGCCAAGATAAACGGGGGACAGGGGACTACAATGAGCAGTTCTTC
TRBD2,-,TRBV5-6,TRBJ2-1,CASSGGVSSGEQFF,TGTGCCAGCAGCGGGGGGGTCTCTTCGGGGGAGCAGTTCTTC
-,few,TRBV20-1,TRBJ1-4,CSARRRDEKLFF,TGCAGTGCTAGGCGCAGGGATGAAAAACTGTTTTTT
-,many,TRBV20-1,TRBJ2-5,CSAQPVTREETQYF,TGCAGTGCCCAACCCGTTACTAGAGAAGAGACCCAGTACTTC
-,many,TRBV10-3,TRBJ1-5,CAIRWDVEQPQHF,TGTGCCATCAGGTGGGACGTCGAACAGCCCCAGCATTTT
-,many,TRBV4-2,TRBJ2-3,CASSQVGRDRTDTQYF,TGTGCCAGCAGCCAAGTGGGCCGGGATCGCACAGATACGCAGTATTTT
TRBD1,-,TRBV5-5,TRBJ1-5,CASSPCRGNQPQHF,TGTGCCAGCAGCCCCTGCAGGGGGAATCAGCCCCAGCATTTT
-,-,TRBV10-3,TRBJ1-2,CAISEADRNNYGHTF,TGTGCCATCAGTGAGGCTGACAGAAATAACTATGGCCACACCTTC
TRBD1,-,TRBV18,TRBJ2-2,CASSQTGGPSGELFF,TGTGCCAGCTCACAAACAGGGGGACCATCCGGGGAGCTGTTTTTT
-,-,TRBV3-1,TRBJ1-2,CASSPSEGRSGYTF,TGTGCCAGCAGCCCCTCGGAGGGCCGGTCCGGCTACACCTTC
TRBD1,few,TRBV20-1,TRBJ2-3,CSAFGQGASDTQYF,TGCAGTGCCTTCGGACAGGGGGCCTCAGATACGCAGTATTTT
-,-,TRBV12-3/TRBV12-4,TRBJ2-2,CASNTGTTNTRELFF,TGTGCCAGCAATACCGGGACAACGAACACCAGGGAGCTGTTTTTT
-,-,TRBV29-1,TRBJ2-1,CSAYTVGDEQFF,TGCAGCGCCTATACCGTTGGTGATGAGCAGTTCTTC
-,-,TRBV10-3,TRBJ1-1,CAMSGQLNTEAFF,TGTGCCATGTCAGGACAGCTGAACACTGAAGCTTTCTTT
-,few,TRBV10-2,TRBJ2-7,CASRIGQLYEQYF,TGCGCCAGCCGGATCGGACAGCTCTACGAGCAGTACTTC
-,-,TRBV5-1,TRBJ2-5,CASSLGKQETQYF,TGCGCCAGCAGCTTGGGTAAACAAGAGACCCAGTACTTC
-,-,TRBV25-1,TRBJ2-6,CASSNPVISGANVLTF,TGTGCCAGCAGTAACCCCGTCATCTCTGGGGCCAACGTCCTGACTTTC
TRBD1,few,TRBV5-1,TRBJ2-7,CASSLEGSRQGSRYEQYF,TGCGCCAGCAGCTTGGAGGGGTCAAGACAGGGGTCGCGATACGAGCAGTACTTC
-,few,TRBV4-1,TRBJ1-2,CASSQEAGTTNYGYTF,TGCGCCAGCAGCCAAGAGGCAGGGACGACTAACTATGGCTACACCTTC
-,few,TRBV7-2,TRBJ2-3,CASSDTSHTDTQYF,TGTGCCAGCAGCGACACTAGCCACACAGATACGCAGTATTTT
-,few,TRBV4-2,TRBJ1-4,CASSQAQARGEKLFF,TGTGCCAGCAGCCAAGCCCAGGCACGGGGTGAAAAACTGTTTTTT
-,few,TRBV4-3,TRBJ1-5,CASSQDLGLNQPQHF,TGCGCCAGCAGCCAAGATCTGGGGTTAAATCAGCCCCAGCATTTT
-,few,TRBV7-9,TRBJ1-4,CVSSFDGLNEKLFF,TGTGTCAGCAGCTTCGACGGCCTTAATGAAAAACTGTTTTTT
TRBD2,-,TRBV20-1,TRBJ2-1,CSGERGGVTYNEQFF,TGCAGTGGGGAACGGGGGGGCGTAACCTACAATGAGCAGTTCTTC
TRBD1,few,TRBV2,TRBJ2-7,CASSEGGTGSYEQYF,TGTGCCAGCAGTGAAGGAGGGACAGGGAGCTACGAGCAGTACTTC
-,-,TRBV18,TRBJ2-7,CASSPSRDEQYF,TGTGCCAGCTCACCATCTAGAGACGAGCAGTACTTC
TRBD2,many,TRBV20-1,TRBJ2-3,CSAKGGLAGPGADTQYF,TGCAGTGCTAAAGGGGGACTAGCGGGCCCCGGGGCAGATACGCAGTATTTT
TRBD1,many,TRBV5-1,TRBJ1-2,CASSLNTGEANYGYTF,TGCGCCAGCAGCTTGAACACAGGGGAAGCTAACTATGGCTACACCTTC
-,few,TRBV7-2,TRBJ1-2,CASSLGLLDGYTF,TGTGCCAGCAGCTTAGGACTCCTGGATGGCTACACCTTC
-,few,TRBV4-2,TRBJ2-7,CASSQDLGETYEQYF,TGTGCCAGCAGCCAAGATCTAGGGGAAACCTACGAGCAGTACTTC
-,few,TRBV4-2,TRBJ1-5,CASSQLGATYNQPQHF,TGTGCCAGCAGCCAATTGGGAGCGACGTACAATCAGCCCCAGCATTTT
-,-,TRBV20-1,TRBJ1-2,CSARDYGGDYTF,TGCAGTGCTAGAGATTATGGGGGTGACTACACCTTC
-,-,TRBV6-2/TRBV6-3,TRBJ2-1,CASSSTKEQFF,TGTGCCAGCAGCTCGACTAAAGAGCAGTTCTTC
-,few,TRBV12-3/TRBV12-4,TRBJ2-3,CASTTRGDTQYF,TGTGCCAGTACAACCCGGGGGGATACGCAGTATTTT
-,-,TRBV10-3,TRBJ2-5,CAISPGRGYEAETQYF,TGTGCCATCAGTCCGGGACGAGGGTACGAAGCGGAGACCCAGTACTTC
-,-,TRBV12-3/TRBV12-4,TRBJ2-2,CASSLAPASANTGELFF,TGTGCCAGCAGTTTAGCGCCCGCTTCCGCGAACACCGGGGAGCTGTTTTTT